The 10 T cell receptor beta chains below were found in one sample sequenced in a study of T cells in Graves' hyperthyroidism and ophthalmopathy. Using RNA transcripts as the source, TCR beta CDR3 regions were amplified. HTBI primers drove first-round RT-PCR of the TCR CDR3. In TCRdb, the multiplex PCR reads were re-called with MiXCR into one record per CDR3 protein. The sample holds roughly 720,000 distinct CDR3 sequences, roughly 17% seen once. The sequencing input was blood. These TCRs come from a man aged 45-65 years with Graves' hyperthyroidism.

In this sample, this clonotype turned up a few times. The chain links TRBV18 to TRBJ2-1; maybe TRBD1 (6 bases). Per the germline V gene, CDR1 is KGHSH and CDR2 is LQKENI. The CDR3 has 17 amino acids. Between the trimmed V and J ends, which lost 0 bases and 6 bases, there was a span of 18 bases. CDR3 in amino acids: CASSPPRRDTQGNEQFF. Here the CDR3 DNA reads TGTGCCAGCTCACCACCCCGACGGGACACCCAAGGCAATGAGCAGTTCTTC.

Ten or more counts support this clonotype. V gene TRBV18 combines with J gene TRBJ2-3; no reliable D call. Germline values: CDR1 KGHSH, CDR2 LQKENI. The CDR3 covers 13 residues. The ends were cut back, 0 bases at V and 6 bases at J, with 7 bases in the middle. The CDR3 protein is CASSPPIVDTQYF. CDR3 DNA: TGTGCCAGCTCACCACCTATCGTCGATACGCAGTATTTT. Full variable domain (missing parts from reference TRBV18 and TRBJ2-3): NAGVMQNPRHLVRRRGQEARLRCSPMKGHSHVYWYRQLPEEGLKFMVYLQKENIIDESGMPKERFSAEFPKEGPSILRIQQVVRGDSAAYFCASSPPIVDTQYFGPGTRLTVL.

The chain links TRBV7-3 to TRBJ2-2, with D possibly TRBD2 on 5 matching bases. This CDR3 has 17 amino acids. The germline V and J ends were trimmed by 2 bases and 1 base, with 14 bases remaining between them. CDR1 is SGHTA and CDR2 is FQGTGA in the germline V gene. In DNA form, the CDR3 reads TGTGCCAGCAGCTTAGCTCCTAGCTATGGGAACACCGGGGAGCTGTTTTTT. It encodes CASSLAPSYGNTGELFF.

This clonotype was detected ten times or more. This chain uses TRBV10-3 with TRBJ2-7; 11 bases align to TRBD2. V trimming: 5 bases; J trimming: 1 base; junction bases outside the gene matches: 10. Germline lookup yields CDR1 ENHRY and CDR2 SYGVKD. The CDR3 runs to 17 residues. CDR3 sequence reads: CAISSRLVAGGSYEQYF. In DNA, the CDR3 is TGTGCCATCAGTTCCCGTTTGGTAGCGGGAGGGTCCTACGAGCAGTACTTC.

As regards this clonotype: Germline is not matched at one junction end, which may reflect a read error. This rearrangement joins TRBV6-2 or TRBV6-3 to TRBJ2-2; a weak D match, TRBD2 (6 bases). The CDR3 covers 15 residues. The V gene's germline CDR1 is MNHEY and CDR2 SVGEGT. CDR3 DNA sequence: TGTGCCAGCAGTATGGTTCCCGGGGGTACCGGGGAGCTGTCTTTT. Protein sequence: CASSMVPGGTGELSF.

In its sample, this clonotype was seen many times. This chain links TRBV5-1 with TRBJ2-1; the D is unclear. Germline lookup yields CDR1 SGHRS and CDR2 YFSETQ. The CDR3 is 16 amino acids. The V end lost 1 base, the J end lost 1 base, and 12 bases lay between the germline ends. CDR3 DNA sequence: TGCGCCAGCAGCTTGCGGCCAGATTTATCCTACAATGAGCAGTTCTTC. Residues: CASSLRPDLSYNEQFF.

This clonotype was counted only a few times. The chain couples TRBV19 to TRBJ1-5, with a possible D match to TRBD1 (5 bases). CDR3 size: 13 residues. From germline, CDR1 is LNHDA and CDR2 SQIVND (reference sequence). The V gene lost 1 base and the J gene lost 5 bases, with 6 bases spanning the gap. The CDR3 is CASSIVGDQPQHF. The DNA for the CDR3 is TGTGCCAGTAGTATAGTGGGGGATCAGCCCCAGCATTTT.

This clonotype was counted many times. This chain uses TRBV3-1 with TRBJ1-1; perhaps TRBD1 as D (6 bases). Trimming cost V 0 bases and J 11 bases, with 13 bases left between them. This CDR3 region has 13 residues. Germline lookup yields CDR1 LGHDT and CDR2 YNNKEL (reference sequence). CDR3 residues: CASSQEARGGAFF. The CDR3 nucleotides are TGTGCCAGCAGCCAAGAAGCAAGGGGGGGCGCTTTCTTT.

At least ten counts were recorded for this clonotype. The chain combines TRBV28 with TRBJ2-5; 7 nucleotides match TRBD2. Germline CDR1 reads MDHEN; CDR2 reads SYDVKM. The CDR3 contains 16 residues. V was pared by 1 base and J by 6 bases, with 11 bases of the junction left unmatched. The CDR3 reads CASSLLRGRALKTQYF. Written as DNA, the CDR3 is TGTGCCAGCAGTTTATTACGAGGGAGGGCCTTAAAGACCCAGTACTTC.

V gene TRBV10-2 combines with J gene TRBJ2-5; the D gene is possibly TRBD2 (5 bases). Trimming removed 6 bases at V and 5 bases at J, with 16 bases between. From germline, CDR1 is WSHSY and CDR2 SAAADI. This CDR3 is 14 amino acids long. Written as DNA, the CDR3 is TGCGCCAGCAGCCCAGCGGACCCTCGGGAGACCCAGTACTTC. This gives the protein CASSPADPRETQYF.